The 8 T cell receptor beta chains below were found in one sample sequenced in a study of cytomegalovirus exposure and HLA in healthy donors. The study ran its PCR with 60 Vbeta and 13 Jbeta primers. Profiling relied on immunoSEQ multiplex PCR, and the TCRdb table lists in-frame clones only, not all of them. The sample lists roughly 120,000 clones, more than 60% seen once, with over 10% in the top ten. The source material was PBMCs. The receptor source for this set is an older woman in good health and CMV-seropositive.

The chain links TRBV2 to TRBJ1-5; D unresolved. The V gene lost 10 bases and the J gene lost 4 bases, with 11 bases spanning the gap. The CDR3 loop spans 12 amino acids. Germline lookup yields CDR1 SNHLY and CDR2 FYNNEI. CDR3 region: CATKDWNQPQHF. CDR3 nucleotides: TGTGCCACCAAGGACTGGAATCAGCCCCAGCATTTT.

The V call is TRBV6-6, the J call TRBJ1-3, with D possibly TRBD1 on 5 matching bases. The CDR3 is 13 amino acids. V dropped 5 bases and J dropped 4 bases, with 9 bases sitting between them. CDR1 is MNHNY, CDR2 SVGAGI, per germline (reference sequence). CDR3 DNA: TGTGCCAGCAGTCAGGGTACGGGAAACACCATATATTTT. This codes for CASSQGTGNTIYF.

This clone has only one observation. J is TRBJ2-7 and V is TRBV27; TRBD2 is a possible D gene (6 bases). Germline V gene data show CDR1 as MNHEY and CDR2 as SMNVEV (reference sequence). CDR3 length: 14 residues. Between the trimmed V and J ends, which lost 5 bases and 4 bases, there was a span of 15 bases. This CDR3 reads CASSETVGGYEQYF. The CDR3 coding sequence is TGTGCCAGCAGTGAGACCGTCGGGGGATACGAGCAGTACTTC.

The V call is TRBV5-8, the J call TRBJ2-6; 8 bases are a match to TRBD1. The CDR3 loop spans 16 amino acids. Germline V CDR1 and CDR2: SGHTS, YDEGEE. V lost 2 bases, J lost 0 bases, and 1 base stayed unmatched. CDR3 residues: CASSLGQGSGANVLTF. The CDR3, as DNA: TGTGCCAGCAGCTTAGGACAGGGCTCTGGGGCCAACGTCCTGACTTTC.

The chain is built from TRBV4-3 and TRBJ1-3; D gene uncertain. The CDR3 covers 16 residues. Germline V gene lookup returns CDR1 LGHNA and CDR2 YSLEER. Trimming stripped 0 bases from V and 0 bases from J, with 9 bases between. CDR3 sequence reads: CASSQDRGNSGNTIYF. In nucleotides, the CDR3 is TGCGCCAGCAGCCAAGATAGAGGAAACTCTGGAAACACCATATATTTT.

The chain carries TRBV2 and TRBJ2-7; weak D call: TRBD1 (5 bases). Germline V gene data show CDR1 as SNHLY and CDR2 as FYNNEI. This CDR3 region has 13 residues. V shed 6 bases and J shed 1 base, with 10 bases lying between them. As DNA, the CDR3 is TGTGCCAGCAGGACGGCAGGGTCCTACGAGCAGTACTTC. This sequence encodes CASRTAGSYEQYF.

The rearrangement links TRBV5-5 to TRBJ2-7, with 10 bases aligning to TRBD1. The germline V gene has CDR1 SGHKS and CDR2 YYEKEE (reference sequence). With 5 bases clipped from V and 2 bases from J, the junction kept 7 bases outside the gene matches. This CDR3 contains 15 residues. The chain's CDR3 is CASSYSGTGAYEQYF. CDR3 sequence (DNA): TGTGCCAGCAGTTACTCCGGGACAGGGGCCTACGAGCAGTACTTC.

This clone was observed once. The CDR3: CASSQERVLNSPLHF. In DNA form, the CDR3 reads TGCGCCAGCAGCCAAGAGAGGGTACTAAATTCACCCCTCCACTTT. This chain connects TRBV4-3 to TRBJ1-6; D not certain. Trimming cost V 0 bases and J 7 bases, with 10 bases left between them. CDR3 length equals 15 residues. CDR1 is LGHNA, CDR2 YSLEER, per germline.